The 25 T cell receptor beta chains below were found in one sample sequenced in a study of OX40 agonist ivuxolimab in advanced cancers. Profiled with immunoSEQ multiplex PCR; TCRdb holds only in-frame clones, not every one. Of tens of thousands of clones listed, roughly 80% are singletons. The specimen was CD4+ or CD8+ T cells sorted from blood, collected in a trial of the OX40 agonist ivuxolimab. The receptors were gathered from an adult with an advanced solid tumor such as melanoma, head and neck, liver or kidney cancer.

V and J are TRBV27 and TRBJ2-7, with a possible D match to TRBD2 (6 bases). This CDR3 has 12 residues. V shed 0 bases and J shed 6 bases, with 6 bases lying between them. Per the germline V gene, CDR1 is MNHEY and CDR2 is SMNVEV (reference sequence). The CDR3 region is CASSLSGGEQYF. In DNA form, the CDR3 reads TGTGCCAGCAGTTTATCGGGGGGCGAGCAGTACTTC.

The rearrangement joins TRBV19 to TRBJ2-1, with 10 bases aligning to TRBD2. J was trimmed by 9 bases and V by 6 bases; bases with no gene match: 17. Germline CDR1 is LNHDA and CDR2 is SQIVND (reference sequence). This CDR3 region has 17 residues. The CDR3 protein is CASSNMLAGARSGEQFF. CDR3 DNA: TGTGCCAGTAGCAACATGCTAGCGGGGGCCAGGTCGGGTGAGCAGTTCTTC.

The V gene is TRBV6-5, the J gene TRBJ2-7, with 7 bases identical to TRBD2. V shed 2 bases and J 7 bases; nucleotides not matched to a gene: 11. Germline values: CDR1 MNHEY, CDR2 SVGAGI. The CDR3 is 15 amino acids. The CDR3 loop reads CASSYGSGGRREQYF. The CDR3 bases are TGTGCCAGCAGTTACGGCTCCGGGGGGAGGAGGGAGCAGTACTTC.

The chain joins TRBV27 to TRBJ1-4, with D possibly being TRBD1 (5 bases). V lost 4 bases to trimming and J lost 4 bases, with 7 bases between them. Germline V gene sequence: CDR1 MNHEY, CDR2 SMNVEV (reference sequence). The CDR3 spans 13 residues. CDR3 DNA sequence: TGTGCCAGCAGTTGGGGGGGTAATGAAAAACTGTTTTTT. Its protein is CASSWGGNEKLFF.

The V and J genes are TRBV15 and TRBJ2-2, with a tentative D call TRBD2 (6 bases). V lost 5 bases, J lost 4 bases, and 14 bases lay in between. Germline V gives CDR1 LNHNV, CDR2 YYDKDF (reference sequence). The CDR3 sequence is 15 residues long. The CDR3 sequence: CATSSGVSSTGELFF. CDR3 nucleotides: TGTGCCACCAGCTCGGGGGTTTCGAGCACCGGGGAGCTGTTTTTT.

The chain links TRBV9 to TRBJ2-1, with 7 bases aligning to TRBD2. V shed 4 bases, J shed 0 bases, and the junction held 10 bases outside the gene matches. Per germline, CDR1 SGDLS and CDR2 YYNGEE. The CDR3 contains 17 residues. In DNA form, the CDR3 reads TGTGCCAGCAGCCCGCGTCTAGCGGTTAGCTCCTACAATGAGCAGTTCTTC. This sequence encodes CASSPRLAVSSYNEQFF.

The V gene is TRBV27, the J gene TRBJ2-4; 7 bases are shared with TRBD2. The CDR3 runs 14 residues. V lost 8 bases and J lost 1; bases outside the gene matches: 5. Germline CDR1 is MNHEY and CDR2 is SMNVEV (reference sequence). DNA for the CDR3: TGTGCCAGCGAGAGGCGGGGGGCCAAAAACATTCAGTACTTC. Translating gives CASERRGAKNIQYF.

The chain joins TRBV28 to TRBJ1-6; D is uncertain. This CDR3 is built from 14 residues. Germline lookup yields CDR1 MDHEN and CDR2 SYDVKM. The ends were cut back, 6 bases at V and 8 bases at J, with 14 bases in the middle. Written as DNA, the CDR3 is TGTGCCAGCAGCCGTTCGTCAAAGGATTCACCCCTCCACTTT. This sequence encodes CASSRSSKDSPLHF. The full variable domain, in which reference TRBV28 and TRBJ1-6 provide the parts outside the CDR3, is DVKVTQSSRYLVKRTGEKVFLECVQDMDHENMFWYRQDPGLGLRLIYFSYDVKMKEKGDIPEGYSVSREKKERFSLILESASTNQTSMYLCASSRSSKDSPLHFGNGTRLTVT.

The chain couples TRBV7-3 to TRBJ2-2; D uncertain. The CDR3 runs to 15 residues. Germline CDR1 and CDR2: SGHTA and FQGTGA. Between the trimmed V and J ends, which lost 2 bases and 5 bases, there was a span of 12 bases. This CDR3 reads CASSLWAGETGELFF. The CDR3 DNA reads TGTGCCAGCAGCTTATGGGCAGGCGAGACCGGGGAGCTGTTTTTT. Filled out from reference TRBV7-3 and TRBJ2-2, the complete variable domain reads GAGVSQTPSNKVTEKGKYVELRCDPISGHTALYWYRQSLGQGPEFLIYFQGTGAADDSGLPNDRFFAVRPEGSVSTLKIQRTERGDSAVYLCASSLWAGETGELFFGEGSRLTVL.

This chain links TRBV28 with TRBJ2-5; TRBD2 matches 10 bases. V lost 6 bases to trimming and J lost 4 bases; unmatched junction nucleotides: 11. Germline lookup yields CDR1 MDHEN and CDR2 SYDVKM. The CDR3 has 16 residues. CDR3: CASRRSGGAWGETQYF. The CDR3 DNA reads as TGTGCCAGCAGACGAAGCGGGGGGGCCTGGGGAGAGACCCAGTACTTC.

The genes are TRBV6-5 and TRBJ1-1; tentatively, D is TRBD1 (5 bases). The V gene's germline CDR1 is MNHEY and CDR2 SVGAGI. Trimming pared 0 bases from V and 0 bases from J, leaving 11 bases between. The CDR3 loop spans 16 amino acids. The CDR3 protein is CASSYSAGSMNTEAFF. The CDR3 region has the DNA TGTGCCAGCAGTTACTCGGCAGGGAGTATGAACACTGAAGCTTTCTTT.

This clone was seen once. The rearrangement joins TRBV25-1 to TRBJ2-2; D is perhaps TRBD2 (5 bases). V was cut by 2 bases and J by 4 bases, with 11 bases left in between. The germline CDR1 and CDR2 sequences are MGHDK and SYGVNS. The CDR3 is made up of 15 amino acids. The CDR3 DNA follows: TGTGCCAGCAGTGAAGCGGGCCCTCGCACCGGGGAGCTGTTTTTT. It is translated as CASSEAGPRTGELFF.

The genes are TRBV6-5 and TRBJ2-7; TRBD2 agrees at 9 bases. CDR1 is MNHEY, CDR2 SVGAGI, per germline. This CDR3 comprises 14 residues. The J segment lost 6 bases and the V segment lost 4 bases, leaving 7 bases of the junction unmatched. The CDR3 sequence: CASSSTSGKREQYF. As DNA, the CDR3 is TGTGCCAGCAGTTCGACTAGCGGAAAACGCGAGCAGTACTTC.

The sample holds one count of this clone. J is TRBJ2-3 and V is TRBV7-9, with D uncertain. Germline V CDR1 and CDR2: SEHNR, FQNEAQ (reference sequence). The CDR3 runs to 11 residues. V lost 5 bases to trimming and J lost 8 bases, with 8 bases between them. The CDR3 here is CASSLLLTQYF. The CDR3, as DNA: TGTGCCAGCAGCCTCTTGCTTACGCAGTATTTT.

This clone was seen more than once but under ten times. J is TRBJ2-7 and V is TRBV6-5; tentative D call: TRBD2 (6 bases). Germline assignment: CDR1 MNHEY and CDR2 SVGAGI. The V and J ends lost 9 bases and 2 bases respectively, with 11 bases between them. The CDR3 runs to 12 residues. CDR3 sequence reads: CASTGRPYEQYF. The CDR3 region has the DNA TGTGCCAGTACCGGGAGACCCTACGAGCAGTACTTC.

The chain combines TRBV30 with TRBJ1-1; no clear D. Germline lookup yields CDR1 GTSNPN and CDR2 SVGIG (reference sequence). The V gene lost 8 bases and the J gene lost 10 bases, with 23 bases spanning the gap. The CDR3 has 13 amino acids. CDR3 sequence: CAKTSWAGGGAFF. The CDR3 coding sequence is TGTGCCAAGACTAGTTGGGCCGGTGGTGGAGCTTTCTTT.

In this sample, this clone turned up a few times. The chain joins TRBV10-3 to TRBJ2-2, with D possibly TRBD1 on 5 matching bases. The ends were cut back, 6 bases at V and 5 bases at J, with 10 bases in the middle. CDR1 and CDR2 from the germline V gene are ENHRY and SYGVKD. This CDR3 comprises 13 residues. The CDR3 loop reads CAISLGQTGELFF. The CDR3, as DNA: TGTGCCATCAGCTTAGGACAAACCGGGGAGCTGTTTTTT.

The V and J genes are TRBV7-9 and TRBJ2-5; TRBD1 matches 7 bases. This CDR3 has 15 amino acids. Trimming cost V 2 bases and J 1 base; bases outside gene matches: 4. From germline, CDR1 is SEHNR and CDR2 FQNEAQ (reference sequence). CDR3 protein: CASSLTGAFQETQYF. In DNA form, the CDR3 reads TGTGCCAGCAGCTTAACAGGGGCCTTCCAAGAGACCCAGTACTTC.

The CDR3 sequence is CASSGEQGARTEAFF. The CDR3 nucleotides read TGTGCCAGCAGCGGGGAACAGGGGGCGCGGACTGAAGCTTTCTTT. The chain recombines TRBV7-8 with TRBJ1-1; 9 bases are shared with TRBD1. This CDR3 has 15 amino acids. V shed 5 bases and J 5 bases; nucleotides not matched to a gene: 9. Germline CDR1 reads SGHVS; CDR2 reads FQNEAQ.

J is TRBJ2-2 and V is TRBV5-1; D is unclear. The V gene's germline CDR1 is SGHRS and CDR2 YFSETQ. CDR3 length: 16 amino acids. Trimming removed 5 bases at V and 0 bases at J, with 14 bases between. The CDR3 reads CASSVAVGTNTGELFF. The CDR3 region has the DNA TGCGCCAGCAGTGTGGCTGTCGGAACGAACACCGGGGAGCTGTTTTTT. The full variable domain, with the rest looked up from reference TRBV5-1 and TRBJ2-2, is KAGVTQTPRYLIKTRGQQVTLSCSPISGHRSVSWYQQTPGQGLQFLFEYFSETQRNKGNFPGRFSGRQFSNSRSEMNVSTLELGDSALYLCASSVAVGTNTGELFFGEGSRLTVL.

This chain uses TRBV6-1 with TRBJ2-6; D call uncertain. Germline CDR1 and CDR2: MNHNS and SASEGT. The CDR3 has 13 amino acids. Trimming removed 10 bases from V and 0 bases from J, with 7 bases in between. As DNA, the CDR3 is TGTGCCATAAGGAACTCTGGGGCCAACGTCCTGACTTTC. Translating it yields CAIRNSGANVLTF.

With regard to this clone: This sample includes further DNA sequences coding for the same CDR3. V and J are TRBV2 and TRBJ1-5, with D hard to call. The CDR3 consists of 14 residues. Germline values: CDR1 SNHLY, CDR2 FYNNEI. V was clipped by 1 base and J by 3 bases, with 7 bases between them. The DNA for the CDR3 is TGTGCCAGCAGTGAAGAAAGGGTCAATCAGCCCCAGCATTTT. Its protein product is CASSEERVNQPQHF.

The rearrangement joins TRBV18 to TRBJ2-5, with D possibly TRBD2 on 5 matching bases. Germline values: CDR1 KGHSH, CDR2 LQKENI. Trimming left V 3 bases short and J 5 bases short, with 16 bases between. The CDR3 consists of 15 residues. The CDR3 reads CASSPQPGIGETQYF. The CDR3 bases are TGTGCCAGCTCACCCCAGCCCGGGATTGGGGAGACCCAGTACTTC.

This chain uses TRBV9 with TRBJ2-2; tentatively, D is TRBD2 (5 bases). The CDR3 is 15 residues long. With 3 bases removed from V and 4 bases from J, the gap between germline ends came to 13 bases. Germline CDR1 SGDLS, CDR2 YYNGEE. CDR3 in amino acids: CASSGGVVPTGELFF. The CDR3 DNA reads as TGTGCCAGCAGCGGGGGAGTCGTCCCCACCGGGGAGCTGTTTTTT. Combining the CDR3 with reference TRBV9 and TRBJ2-2 gives the whole variable domain DSGVTQTPKHLITATGQRVTLRCSPRSGDLSVYWYQQSLDQGLQFLIQYYNGEERAKGNILERFSAQQFPDLHSELNLSSLELGDSALYFCASSGGVVPTGELFFGEGSRLTVL.

Here the CDR3 DNA reads TGTGCCAGCAGCTTAGGTCGGGGCTATGGCTACACCTTC. Protein product: CASSLGRGYGYTF. The V call is TRBV7-2, the J call TRBJ1-2; no firm D call. Germline V lookup: CDR1 SGHTA, CDR2 FQGNSA. This CDR3 is 13 amino acids long. Trimming shortened V by 1 base and J by 4 bases, and 7 bases separated the two germline ends. Looking up the rest from reference TRBV7-2 and TRBJ1-2 gives the full variable domain: GAGVSQSPSNKVTEKGKDVELRCDPISGHTALYWYRQSLGQGLEFLIYFQGNSAPDKSGLPSDRFSAERTGGSVSTLTIQRTQQEDSAVYLCASSLGRGYGYTFGSGTRLTVV.